The 21 T cell receptor beta chains reported below all come from one sample, sequenced in a study of shared clonotypes between healthy human individuals. Sequencing was performed with immunoSEQ multiplex PCR; in TCRdb, only in-frame clones are kept and a portion is missing. The sample consists of more than 400,000 clones, roughly 80% of them appearing once. The sample was PBMCs. Source of these receptors: a middle-aged woman in good health. Some clones in this sample may be carry-over from other donors' samples.

The gene calls are TRBV4-2 and TRBJ1-2; D not resolved. The CDR3 runs to 16 residues. Germline assignment: CDR1 LGHNA and CDR2 YNFKEQ. V lost 0 bases and J lost 6, with 17 bases in between. The CDR3 here is CASSQDRVGAFDGYTF. DNA of the CDR3: TGTGCCAGCAGCCAAGATAGGGTGGGAGCCTTTGATGGCTACACCTTC.

The chain employs TRBV30 and TRBJ2-2; TRBD2 aligns across 8 bases. After removal of 4 bases from V and 0 bases from J, the junction contained 16 bases not matched to a gene. Germline assignment: CDR1 GTSNPN and CDR2 SVGIG (reference sequence). The CDR3 has 19 amino acids. The CDR3 reads CAWTKSTGLGFSNTGELFF. Here the CDR3 DNA reads TGTGCCTGGACAAAAAGCACGGGACTAGGGTTTTCGAACACCGGGGAGCTGTTTTTT. Full variable domain (outside the CDR3, taken from reference TRBV30 and TRBJ2-2): SQTIHQWPATLVQPVGSPLSLECTVEGTSNPNLYWYRQAAGRGLQLLFYSVGIGQISSEVPQNLSASRPQDRQFILSSKKLLLSDSGFYLCAWTKSTGLGFSNTGELFFGEGSRLTVL.

Of note for this clone: A far larger clone lies a single base away; this is likely a read error. The sample has other DNA sequences that encode this CDR3 too. The V and J genes are TRBV5-6 and TRBJ1-2; D possibly corresponds to TRBD1 (5 bases). V gave up 3 bases and J gave up 8 bases, with 11 bases separating them. The CDR3 consists of 12 residues. Germline loops: CDR1 SGHDT, CDR2 YYEEEE. The CDR3 DNA reads as TGTGCCAGCAGCTCTTTAACAGGAGGCTACACCTTC. It codes for CASSSLTGGYTF.

This chain links TRBV6-4 with TRBJ2-5, with D possibly TRBD2 on 6 matching bases. V lost 3 bases, J lost 3 bases, and 17 bases lay in between. This CDR3 region has 16 residues. CDR1 and CDR2 from the germline V gene are MRHNA and SNTAGT. Here the CDR3 DNA reads TGTGCCAGCAGTGAAACCCCTGGAGCGGGTAAAGAGACCCAGTACTTC. Translation gives CASSETPGAGKETQYF.

V is TRBV28 and J is TRBJ1-4; D is unclear. Trimming removed 2 bases at V and 7 bases at J, with 14 bases between. The germline CDR1 and CDR2 sequences are MDHEN and SYDVKM. The length of the CDR3 is 15 residues. The CDR3 sequence: CASSLIAGSGEKLFF. The CDR3 nucleotides are TGTGCCAGCAGTTTAATCGCGGGGAGCGGTGAAAAACTGTTTTTT.

Of note for this clone: This sequence is one base from a far larger clone and is likely a read error. V gene TRBV6-4 combines with J gene TRBJ2-3; 9 bases map to TRBD2. The CDR3 totals 15 residues. Germline V gene lookup returns CDR1 MRHNA and CDR2 SNTAGT. V lost 1 base, J lost 2 bases, and 1 base stayed unmatched. The CDR3 here is CASSDCGRATDTQYF. CDR3 DNA sequence: TGTGCCAGCAGTGACTGCGGGAGGGCCACAGATACGCAGTATTTT.

The chain combines TRBV7-9 with TRBJ2-3, with 16 bases lining up with TRBD2. CDR3 size: 18 residues. Germline V gene lookup returns CDR1 SEHNR and CDR2 FQNEAQ (reference sequence). Trimming took 6 bases from V and 6 from J; bases not matched to a gene: 12. Here the CDR3 reads CASRPLGLAGGPWDTQYF. In DNA, the CDR3 is TGTGCCAGCAGACCTTTGGGACTAGCGGGAGGGCCTTGGGATACGCAGTATTTT.

The chain couples TRBV19 to TRBJ2-7, with TRBD2 matching 7 bases. CDR3 size: 13 residues. J lost 5 bases, V lost 7 bases, and 8 bases had no gene match. Germline-derived CDR1 and CDR2 are LNHDA and SQIVND (reference sequence). The CDR3 coding sequence is TGTGCCAGTAAGGGGCGGGAGCTTCACGAGCAGTACTTC. Amino acids: CASKGRELHEQYF. The full variable domain, its missing parts supplied by reference TRBV19 and TRBJ2-7, is DGGITQSPKYLFRKEGQNVTLSCEQNLNHDAMYWYRQDPGQGLRLIYYSQIVNDFQKGDIAEGYSVSREKKESFPLTVTSAQKNPTAFYLCASKGRELHEQYFGPGTRLTVT.

The gene calls are TRBV7-8 and TRBJ1-5; possibly TRBD1 for D (6 bases). Germline assignment: CDR1 SGHVS and CDR2 FQNEAQ. V lost 5 bases, J lost 4 bases, and 9 bases lay in between. The CDR3 is 13 residues long. CDR3 region: CASSPTGNQPQHF. In nucleotides, the CDR3 is TGTGCCAGCAGCCCGACAGGTAATCAGCCCCAGCATTTT.

The chain employs TRBV28 and TRBJ2-7; 8 bases are a match to TRBD1. The junction had 8 bases not matched to a gene; V was cut back by 6 bases and J by 4 bases. There are 14 residues in the CDR3. CDR1 MDHEN and CDR2 SYDVKM come from the germline V gene. The CDR3 spells CASRIQGARYEQYF. CDR3 DNA: TGTGCCAGCAGGATCCAGGGGGCGCGGTACGAGCAGTACTTC.

The chain recombines TRBV12-5 with TRBJ2-2; 7 nucleotides line up with TRBD1. Trimming removed 8 bases from V and 3 bases from J; junction bases left unmatched: 9. This CDR3 comprises 15 residues. Germline values: CDR1 LGHNT, CDR2 FRNRAP. The CDR3 nucleotides read TGTGCTAGTAGAAAGGGACAGTACGACACCGGGGAGCTGTTTTTT. Amino acids: CASRKGQYDTGELFF.

This chain connects TRBV30 to TRBJ2-5; TRBD1 or TRBD2 may be the D gene (5 bases each). The DNA end lines up better with TRBJ2-7; the J call may be wrong. The CDR3 is 14 amino acids. Germline values: CDR1 GTSNPN, CDR2 SVGIG (reference sequence). Written as DNA, the CDR3 is TGTGCCTGGAGTAGGGGAGTTTCTACCTACGAGCAGTACTTC. The encoded protein is CAWSRGVSTYEQYF.

Only a few counts were recorded for this clone. CDR3 in DNA: TGTGCCAGCAGCACGGCGGGTTCGGGTCAGCCCCAGCATTTT. This gives the protein CASSTAGSGQPQHF. The V gene is TRBV5-6, the J gene TRBJ1-5; D remains unclear. Germline V lookup: CDR1 SGHDT, CDR2 YYEEEE. Trimming shortened V by 4 bases and J by 6 bases, and 14 bases separated the two germline ends. This CDR3 comprises 14 residues.

J is TRBJ2-3 and V is TRBV7-9, with D possibly TRBD2 on 5 matching bases. From germline, CDR1 is SEHNR and CDR2 FQNEAQ (reference sequence). This CDR3 spans 14 amino acids. The V gene lost 1 base and the J gene lost 8 bases, with 13 bases spanning the gap. The CDR3 DNA follows: TGTGCCAGCAGCTTAGGCGGGCTGCTAAGTACGCAGTATTTT. Translating gives CASSLGGLLSTQYF.

As concerns this clone: A much larger clone differs by one base, so this may be a read error. The CDR3 loop reads CASSTSPFAGGPYTQYF. The DNA of the CDR3 is TGTGCCAGTAGTACAAGCCCTTTTGCGGGAGGGCCATATACGCAGTATTTT. The rearrangement joins TRBV19 to TRBJ2-3, with 9 positions matching TRBD2. Per germline, CDR1 LNHDA and CDR2 SQIVND (reference sequence). This CDR3 is built from 17 residues. With V trimmed by 4 bases and J by 7 bases, 15 bases remained unmatched.

V gene TRBV28 combines with J gene TRBJ1-5, with D tentatively TRBD1 (5 bases). CDR3 length: 16 amino acids. Looked up from germline, CDR1 is MDHEN and CDR2 is SYDVKM. Trimming took off 5 bases at V and 4 bases at J, with 18 bases between the two ends. The CDR3 sequence: CASSPTWGLGNQPQHF. The CDR3 DNA sequence: TGTGCCAGCAGTCCGACATGGGGCCTGGGAAATCAGCCCCAGCATTTT.

Comments on this clone: A read error is likely here: a far larger clone is one base away. V and J are TRBV6-4 and TRBJ2-2, with 11 bases identical to TRBD1. Germline assignment: CDR1 MRHNA and CDR2 SNTAGT. This CDR3 spans 16 amino acids. J lost 7 bases, V lost 3 bases, and 7 bases had no gene match. CDR3 sequence reads: CASSDYGQGAGGELFF. CDR3 nucleotides: TGTGCCAGCAGTGATTATGGACAGGGGGCCGGCGGGGAGCTGTTTTTT.

This clone was found many times. The chain has TRBV7-8 and TRBJ2-2; TRBD2 aligns across 8 bases. Per the germline V gene, CDR1 is SGHVS and CDR2 is FQNEAQ. The CDR3 runs 20 residues. With 8 bases clipped from V and 6 bases from J, the junction kept 26 bases outside the gene matches. The CDR3 DNA follows: TGTGCCAGCCAGCAGCTTAGCGGAACCCCTAGCGGGTACTCTCCCGGGGAGCTGTTTTTT. It translates to CASQQLSGTPSGYSPGELFF.

V gene TRBV29-1 combines with J gene TRBJ1-1; no definite D call. Trimming pared 3 bases from V and 1 base from J, leaving 9 bases between. This CDR3 has 13 residues. Germline V lookup: CDR1 SQVTM, CDR2 ANQGSEA. This chain's CDR3 is CSVEGFGNTEAFF. CDR3 nucleotides: TGCAGCGTTGAGGGGTTCGGGAACACTGAAGCTTTCTTT.

The chain employs TRBV5-1 and TRBJ1-2; TRBD1 matches 10 bases. Germline CDR1 SGHRS, CDR2 YFSETQ. Unmatched junction bases numbered 8, after V lost 5 bases and J lost 7 bases. The CDR3 contains 14 residues. The chain's CDR3 is CASSRQGADSGYTF. CDR3 DNA sequence: TGCGCCAGCAGTCGACAGGGGGCGGATAGTGGCTACACCTTC.

V gene TRBV5-5 combines with J gene TRBJ2-3; 9 bases line up with TRBD2. Germline V gene sequence: CDR1 SGHKS, CDR2 YYEKEE (reference sequence). CDR3 length: 16 residues. V lost 0 bases to trimming and J lost 2 bases; unmatched junction nucleotides: 4. DNA of the CDR3: TGTGCCAGCAGCTTGGGTAGCGGGAGTATCACAGATACGCAGTATTTT. Protein product: CASSLGSGSITDTQYF.